Below are 30 T cell receptor beta chains sequenced from a single sample in a study of regulatory T cells in long-lasting Graves disease (dated by TCRdb to the early 2020s). Libraries were constructed by multiplex PCR. The instrument given in TCRdb is Illumina HiSeq 4000. TCR beta libraries were built with iRepertoire HTBI primers and Arm-PCR amplification of CDR3 regions. In-frame beta chains were kept once TCRdb had trimmed the public reads at Q25 with fastp and called clones with MiXCR. A single entry per CDR3 protein holds the most common genes and DNA from its merged rows. For this sample the table gives 320,000 or so distinct CDR3 sequences, of which 18% were detected only once. The leading ten clones occupy around 37% of the sample. What this sample's time point label stands for: newly diagnosed GD, antithyroid drugs for less than 3 months. For both TCR sequencing and RNA sequencing, RNA was extracted from PBMCs in TRIzol.

The material was peripheral blood mononuclear cells (PBMCs), obtained at new diagnosis, from a patient treated with antithyroid drugs. The receptors come from a female donor with Graves disease.

On this clonotype itself: A far larger clone differs by one base, so this is likely a read error. The chain has TRBV6-1 and TRBJ2-7; 8 bases match TRBD1. CDR1 MNHNS and CDR2 SASEGT come from the germline V gene. This CDR3 spans 15 amino acids. The CDR3 region has the DNA TGTGCCGGCAGTGCGGGGACAGGTTCCTCCTACGAGCAGTACTTC. It specifies CAGSAGTGSSYEQYF.

The table lists this clonotype with a few counts. This chain joins TRBV28 and TRBJ2-1; 8 bases agree with TRBD2. The J call could be wrong; TRBJ2-5 is a better fit for the DNA end. Looked up from germline, CDR1 is MDHEN and CDR2 is SYDVKM. The CDR3 sequence is 16 residues long. The CDR3 DNA reads as TGTGCCAGCAGCCTACGCGGGGGGTCGCAGGAGGAGACCCAGTACTTC. It specifies CASSLRGGSQEETQYF.

Of note for this clonotype: The missing conserved phenylalanine or tryptophan at the end of this CDR3 makes a read error likely. This rearrangement joins TRBV6-1 to TRBJ2-2; TRBD1 might be the D (5 bases). V lost 7 bases, J lost 2 bases, and 11 bases lay in between. CDR3 length equals 14 residues. CDR1 MNHNS and CDR2 SASEGT come from the germline V gene. This CDR3 is CASMQGANTGELFS. DNA of the CDR3: TGTGCCAGCATGCAGGGTGCCAACACCGGGGAGCTGTTTTCT.

This chain uses TRBV29-1 with TRBJ1-1, with D possibly matching TRBD1 (5 bases). The CDR3 contains 15 residues. Trimming removed 0 bases from V and 7 bases from J, with 18 bases in between. The germline CDR1 and CDR2 sequences are SQVTM and ANQGSEA. CDR3 sequence reads: CSVEERQGRPIEAFF. In DNA, the CDR3 is TGCAGCGTTGAAGAACGGCAGGGCCGCCCAATTGAAGCTTTCTTT.

Ten or more counts support this clonotype. The chain links TRBV27 to TRBJ2-7; 10 bases line up with TRBD2. With V trimmed by 5 bases and J by 5 bases, 3 bases remained unmatched. The germline CDR1 and CDR2 sequences are MNHEY and SMNVEV (reference sequence). The CDR3 length is 13 residues. The CDR3 reads CASSPLAGDEQYF. The CDR3 nucleotides read TGTGCCAGCAGTCCTCTAGCGGGAGACGAGCAGTACTTC.

Only a few counts were recorded for this clonotype. The genes are TRBV4-1 and TRBJ1-1, with no clear D. The ends were cut back, 0 bases at V and 1 base at J, with 12 bases in the middle. CDR1 and CDR2 (germline): MGHRA, YSYEKL. This CDR3 has 16 amino acids. The CDR3 DNA sequence: TGCGCCAGCAGCCAAGATGATCGGAAGGCGAACACTGAAGCTTTCTTT. This codes for CASSQDDRKANTEAFF.

This clonotype came up many times. This rearrangement joins TRBV12-3 or TRBV12-4 to TRBJ2-3; 7 nucleotides line up with TRBD2. CDR3 length equals 17 residues. V trimming: 8 bases; J trimming: 0 bases; junction bases outside the gene matches: 14. CDR3 loop: CASSPTAAGVSTDTQYF. The CDR3 DNA reads as TGTGCCAGCTCCCCTACTGCGGCGGGAGTAAGCACAGATACGCAGTATTTT.

To note about this clonotype: Since a much larger clone is just one base distant, this may be a read error. The J gene is TRBJ2-7, the V gene TRBV11-3; either TRBD1 or TRBD2 may fit D (5 bases each). CDR1 is SGHNT and CDR2 is YENEEA in the germline V gene. V was cut by 6 bases and J by 0 bases, with 15 bases left in between. CDR3 length equals 15 residues. The CDR3 region has the DNA TGTGCCAGCAGGGATTCCGGGACGGGCTCCTACGAGCAGTACTTC. It translates to CASRDSGTGSYEQYF.

A word on this clonotype: A much larger clone differs by one base, so this may be a read error. The rearrangement uses TRBV2 and TRBJ2-5; D may match TRBD1 or TRBD2 (6 bases each). V dropped 10 bases and J dropped 7 bases, with 16 bases sitting between them. There are 12 residues in the CDR3. Germline CDR1 reads SNHLY; CDR2 reads FYNNEI. CDR3 nucleotides: TGTGCCACCGGGACGGAGGGGGGGACCCAGTACTTC. The encoded protein is CATGTEGGTQYF.

This clonotype came up a few times. The junction and the germline gene differ at one end; a read error may be behind it. The chain couples TRBV28 to TRBJ2-5; D might be TRBD2 (6 bases). The germline V gene has CDR1 MDHEN and CDR2 SYDVKM. The CDR3 has 15 amino acids. In nucleotides, the CDR3 is TGTGCCAGCAGTTTAGTCGGGGGAGTTCAAGGGACCCAGTACTTC. Translating it yields CASSLVGGVQGTQYF.

This clonotype was observed many times. This chain links TRBV20-1 with TRBJ1-3; the match to TRBD1 covers 9 bases. This CDR3 is built from 16 residues. Trimming cost V 1 base and J 3 bases; bases outside gene matches: 7. Germline CDR1 reads DFQATT; CDR2 reads SNEGSKA (reference sequence). The CDR3 nucleotides are TGCAGTGCTAGAGGGCCAGGGGACAGGGATGGAAACACCATATATTTT. Its protein is CSARGPGDRDGNTIYF.

This clonotype showed up just a few times. V usage is TRBV19 and J usage is TRBJ2-1, with 8 positions matching TRBD1. CDR3 length: 14 amino acids. V dropped 8 bases and J dropped 7; count of bases not matched to a gene: 10. CDR1 and CDR2 from the germline V gene are LNHDA and SQIVND (reference sequence). Here the CDR3 reads CASADRGFGNEQFF. In nucleotides, the CDR3 is TGTGCCAGTGCCGACAGGGGCTTTGGAAATGAGCAGTTCTTC.

The chain employs TRBV19 and TRBJ1-3; no reliable D call. CDR3 length: 14 amino acids. Germline CDR1 and CDR2: LNHDA and SQIVND (reference sequence). V gave up 4 bases and J gave up 6 bases, with 13 bases separating them. The CDR3 DNA reads TGTGCCAGTAGTAAGGACCGCACTTCAAACACCATATATTTT. Translated, it gives CASSKDRTSNTIYF.

This clonotype was observed at least ten times. The chain carries TRBV11-2 and TRBJ2-7; perhaps TRBD2 as D (6 bases). The V and J ends lost 5 bases and 5 bases respectively, with 19 bases between them. The CDR3 totals 15 residues. From germline, CDR1 is SGHAT and CDR2 FQNNGV. In nucleotides, the CDR3 is TGTGCCAGCAGCCAAGGAAGGGGAGGCCCCCACGAGCAGTACTTC. Amino acids: CASSQGRGGPHEQYF.

To note about this clonotype: Given a far larger clone just one base away, this is likely a sequencing read error. This chain connects TRBV13 to TRBJ2-4; D unresolved. Germline lookup yields CDR1 PRHDT and CDR2 FYEKMQ (reference sequence). The CDR3 spans 11 residues. The CDR3 reads CASSSAYGHTF. The CDR3 DNA reads TGTGCCAGCAGCTCGGCCTATGGCCACACCTTC.

This clonotype has a count of ten or more. This sequence joins TRBV28 and TRBJ1-4; D not certain. Trimming left V 3 bases short and J 5 bases short, with 10 bases between. Germline V lookup: CDR1 MDHEN, CDR2 SYDVKM. There are 14 residues in the CDR3. This CDR3 reads CASSLNSQNEKLFF. CDR3 DNA sequence: TGTGCCAGCAGTTTGAACAGCCAGAATGAAAAACTGTTTTTT.

A few counts support this clonotype. A much larger clone is a single base away; this may be a read error. In DNA form, the CDR3 reads TGTGCCAGCATTCCCCCCGGGACAGGGGCAGGCGTCGACTATGGCTACACCTTC. Residues: CASIPPGTGAGVDYGYTF. V gene TRBV28 combines with J gene TRBJ1-2, with 10 bases lining up with TRBD1. Germline CDR1 is MDHEN and CDR2 is SYDVKM. Trimming cost V 7 bases and J 3 bases; bases outside gene matches: 17. The CDR3 totals 18 residues.

This clonotype was picked up a small number of times. The gene calls are TRBV19 and TRBJ2-1; the D is unclear. With 3 bases removed from V and 3 bases from J, the gap between germline ends came to 15 bases. The CDR3 runs to 16 residues. Looked up from germline, CDR1 is LNHDA and CDR2 is SQIVND (reference sequence). The CDR3: CASSISTGPFYNEQFF. The DNA of the CDR3 is TGTGCCAGTAGTATTTCTACCGGGCCCTTCTACAATGAGCAGTTCTTC.

The chain has TRBV20-1 and TRBJ2-5, with no clear D. The CDR3 consists of 13 residues. Trimming stripped 5 bases from V and 2 bases from J, with 12 bases between. Germline CDR1 is DFQATT and CDR2 is SNEGSKA (reference sequence). The CDR3 sequence is CSAPGPPQETQYF. The CDR3 DNA sequence: TGCAGTGCTCCGGGCCCCCCACAAGAGACCCAGTACTTC.

The rearrangement joins TRBV5-1 to TRBJ2-3; D possibly uses TRBD1 or TRBD2 (5 bases each). V was cut by 0 bases and J by 5 bases, with 13 bases left in between. Germline loops: CDR1 SGHRS, CDR2 YFSETQ. The CDR3 sequence is 15 residues long. CDR3 amino acids: CASSLADGGQDTQYF. Written as DNA, the CDR3 is TGCGCCAGCAGCTTGGCCGATGGGGGTCAAGATACGCAGTATTTT.

For this clonotype: Since a far larger clone is one base different, this is likely a read error. V and J are TRBV12-3 or TRBV12-4 and TRBJ2-5, with TRBD2 identical over 9 bases. With 8 bases clipped from V and 11 bases from J, the junction kept 15 bases outside the gene matches. This CDR3 is 14 amino acids long. CDR3 coding DNA: TGTGCCAGCGTCGGGAGGCGGGAGGGGAATGAGCAGTACTTC. It translates to CASVGRREGNEQYF.

The chain links TRBV20-1 to TRBJ2-2; 9 bases map to TRBD2. CDR3 length: 16 residues. Trimming took 1 base from V and 7 from J; bases not matched to a gene: 10. Germline V CDR1 and CDR2: DFQATT, SNEGSKA (reference sequence). This CDR3 is CSARGTSESGGGELFF. Here the CDR3 DNA reads TGCAGTGCTAGAGGGACTAGCGAGAGTGGTGGCGGGGAGCTGTTTTTT.

This clonotype has at least ten counts. The chain joins TRBV28 to TRBJ2-3, with no clear D. The germline V gene has CDR1 MDHEN and CDR2 SYDVKM. V lost 4 bases and J 6 bases, leaving 5 bases between the germline ends. The CDR3 sequence is 11 residues long. CDR3 loop: CASSWRDTQYF. The CDR3 coding sequence is TGTGCCAGCAGTTGGCGGGATACGCAGTATTTT.

The rearrangement uses TRBV6-7 and TRBJ2-1, with 8 bases that match TRBD2. TRBV6-7 is sorted into the ORF group, with uncertain function. The CDR3 totals 20 residues. V dropped 6 bases and J dropped 4; count of bases not matched to a gene: 23. The CDR3 protein is CASSSALGVAGLKPYNEQFF. CDR3 DNA: TGTGCCAGCAGCAGCGCCTTAGGGGTAGCGGGACTTAAACCTTACAATGAGCAGTTCTTC.

This clonotype was counted many times. The V and J genes are TRBV29-1 and TRBJ2-3; 7 bases fit TRBD2. Trimming cost V 4 bases and J 0 bases; bases outside gene matches: 1. Germline values: CDR1 SQVTM, CDR2 ANQGSEA. CDR3 length equals 13 residues. CDR3 sequence reads: CSVASGSTDTQYF. The DNA of the CDR3 is TGCAGCGTTGCTAGCGGTAGCACAGATACGCAGTATTTT.

The table lists this clonotype with many counts. CDR3 region: CASGAGFTDTQYF. The CDR3 DNA sequence: TGTGCCAGCGGTGCGGGATTCACAGATACGCAGTATTTT. The gene calls are TRBV9 and TRBJ2-3; D is perhaps TRBD2 (6 bases). The length of the CDR3 is 13 residues. The V end lost 7 bases, the J end lost 2 bases, and 11 bases lay between the germline ends. The germline CDR1 and CDR2 sequences are SGDLS and YYNGEE.

This clonotype was picked up many times. The genes are TRBV7-9 and TRBJ2-7, with a weak D call TRBD2 (5 bases). CDR3 length equals 12 residues. CDR1 is SEHNR, CDR2 FQNEAQ, per germline (reference sequence). Trimming shortened V by 2 bases and J by 5 bases, and 7 bases separated the two germline ends. Here the CDR3 DNA reads TGTGCCAGCAGCTTAATGAGGGACGAGCAGTACTTC. It translates to CASSLMRDEQYF.

This clonotype was counted ten times or more. V and J are TRBV19 and TRBJ2-3; 8 bases agree with TRBD2. The CDR3 runs to 14 residues. In germline, CDR1 is LNHDA, CDR2 SQIVND (reference sequence). After removal of 3 bases from V and 3 bases from J, the junction contained 2 bases not matched to a gene. The CDR3: CASSISGITDTQYF. CDR3 nucleotides: TGTGCCAGTAGTATTAGCGGGATAACAGATACGCAGTATTTT.

This clonotype was seen at least ten times. J is TRBJ2-1 and V is TRBV20-1; 10 bases are shared with TRBD1. CDR3 size: 14 residues. J lost 8 bases, V lost 4 bases, and 8 bases had no gene match. CDR1 and CDR2 from the germline V gene are DFQATT and SNEGSKA (reference sequence). CDR3 sequence (DNA): TGCAGTGCTACCTTGGACAGGGGGGACCATGAGCAGTTCTTC. Translated, it gives CSATLDRGDHEQFF.

With respect to this clonotype: A far larger clone lies a single base away; this is likely a read error. The chain combines TRBV11-3 with TRBJ1-1; the D gene is possibly TRBD1 (5 bases). Trimming left V 6 bases short and J 4 bases short, with 12 bases between. This CDR3 has 13 amino acids. Germline-derived CDR1 and CDR2 are SGHNT and YENEEA. CDR3: CASSPGGATEAFF. The DNA for the CDR3 is TGTGCCAGCAGTCCGGGCGGGGCCACTGAAGCTTTCTTT. Full variable domain (outside the CDR3, taken from reference TRBV11-3 and TRBJ1-1): EAGVVQSPRYKIIEKKQPVAFWCNPISGHNTLYWYLQNLGQGPELLIRYENEEAVDDSQLPKDRFSAERLKGVDSTLKIQPAELGDSAVYLCASSPGGATEAFFGQGTRLTVV.